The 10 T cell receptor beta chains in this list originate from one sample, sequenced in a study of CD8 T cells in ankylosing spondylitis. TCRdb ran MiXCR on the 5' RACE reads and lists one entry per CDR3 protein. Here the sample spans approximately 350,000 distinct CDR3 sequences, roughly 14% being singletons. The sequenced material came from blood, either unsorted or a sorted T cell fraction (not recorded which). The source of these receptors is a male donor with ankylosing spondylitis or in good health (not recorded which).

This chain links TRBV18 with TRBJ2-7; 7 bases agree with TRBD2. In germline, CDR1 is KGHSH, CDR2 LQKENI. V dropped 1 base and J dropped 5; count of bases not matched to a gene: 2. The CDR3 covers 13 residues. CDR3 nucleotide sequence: TGTGCCAGCTCACCACGGGAGGGCGACGAGCAGTACTTC. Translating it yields CASSPREGDEQYF.

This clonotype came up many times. The CDR3 DNA follows: TGTGCCAGCAGTTTAGAGCCGGGGAAAAATGAGCAGTTCTTC. Its translation: CASSLEPGKNEQFF. The J gene is TRBJ2-1, the V gene TRBV12-3 or TRBV12-4; the D gene is possibly TRBD2 (5 bases). The CDR3 length is 14 residues. Trimming took off 1 base at V and 7 bases at J, with 11 bases between the two ends.

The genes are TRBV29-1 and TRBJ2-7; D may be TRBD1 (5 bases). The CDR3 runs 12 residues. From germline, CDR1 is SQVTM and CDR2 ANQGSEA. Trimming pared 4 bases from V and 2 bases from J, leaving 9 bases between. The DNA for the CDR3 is TGCAGCGTTGTGCAGGGCCCCTACGAGCAGTACTTC. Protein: CSVVQGPYEQYF.

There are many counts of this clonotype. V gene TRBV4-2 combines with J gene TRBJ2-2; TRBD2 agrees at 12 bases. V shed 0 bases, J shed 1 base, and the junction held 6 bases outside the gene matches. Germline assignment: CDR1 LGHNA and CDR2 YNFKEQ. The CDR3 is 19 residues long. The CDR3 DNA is TGTGCCAGCAGCCAAGATGCGGGACTAGCGGGCTTGAACACCGGGGAGCTGTTTTTT. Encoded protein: CASSQDAGLAGLNTGELFF.

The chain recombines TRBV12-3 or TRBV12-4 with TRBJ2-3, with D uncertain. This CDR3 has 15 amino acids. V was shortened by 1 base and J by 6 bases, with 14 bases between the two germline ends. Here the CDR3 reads CASSLDGSAADTQYF. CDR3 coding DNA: TGTGCCAGCAGTTTAGATGGTTCGGCGGCGGATACGCAGTATTTT.

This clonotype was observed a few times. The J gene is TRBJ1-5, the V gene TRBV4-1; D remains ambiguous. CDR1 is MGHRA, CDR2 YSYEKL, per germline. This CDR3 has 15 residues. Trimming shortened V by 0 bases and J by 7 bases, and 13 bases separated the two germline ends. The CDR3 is CASSQDLQTGQPQHF. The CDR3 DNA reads TGCGCCAGCAGCCAAGATTTGCAGACTGGGCAGCCCCAGCATTTT.

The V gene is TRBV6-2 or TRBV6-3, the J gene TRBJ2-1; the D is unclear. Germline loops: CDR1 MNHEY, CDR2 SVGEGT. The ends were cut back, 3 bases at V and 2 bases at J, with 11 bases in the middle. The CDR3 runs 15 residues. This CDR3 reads CASSYSATPYNEQFF. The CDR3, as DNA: TGTGCCAGCAGTTATTCAGCGACCCCCTACAATGAGCAGTTCTTC.

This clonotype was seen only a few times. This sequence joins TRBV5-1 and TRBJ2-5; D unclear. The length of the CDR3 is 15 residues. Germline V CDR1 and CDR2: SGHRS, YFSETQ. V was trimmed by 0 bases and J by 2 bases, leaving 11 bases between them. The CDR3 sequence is CASSLGVSRQETQYF. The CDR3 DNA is TGCGCCAGCAGCTTGGGAGTATCTCGGCAAGAGACCCAGTACTTC.

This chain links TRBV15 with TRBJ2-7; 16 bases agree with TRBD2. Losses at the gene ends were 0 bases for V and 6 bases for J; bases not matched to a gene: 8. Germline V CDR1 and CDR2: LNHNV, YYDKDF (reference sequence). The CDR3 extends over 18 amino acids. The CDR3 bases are TGTGCCACCAGCAGAGAAAGGGGACTAGCGGGAGGGCCTAGCGAGCAGTACTTC. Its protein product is CATSRERGLAGGPSEQYF.

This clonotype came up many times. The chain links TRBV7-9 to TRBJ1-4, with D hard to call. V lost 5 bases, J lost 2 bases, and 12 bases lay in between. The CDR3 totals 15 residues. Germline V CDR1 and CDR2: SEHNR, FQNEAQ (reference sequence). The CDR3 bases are TGTGCCAGCAGCCTAGAGGGAGGTACTAATGAAAAACTGTTTTTT. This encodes CASSLEGGTNEKLFF.